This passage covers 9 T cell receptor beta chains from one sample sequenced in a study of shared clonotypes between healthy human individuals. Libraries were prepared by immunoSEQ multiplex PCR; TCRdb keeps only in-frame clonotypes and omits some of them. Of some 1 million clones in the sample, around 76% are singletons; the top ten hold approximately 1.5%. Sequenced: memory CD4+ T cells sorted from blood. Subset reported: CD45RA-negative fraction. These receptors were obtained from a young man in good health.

CDR3 coding DNA: TGTGCCAGCAGTATAACAAGAGGTGCGGGAGATACGCAGTATTTT. Translation: CASSITRGAGDTQYF. V usage is TRBV6-1 and J usage is TRBJ2-3; possible D gene TRBD2, 5 bases. The V end was cut by 5 bases, the J end by 5 bases, with 17 bases between. The CDR3 runs to 15 residues. Germline values: CDR1 MNHNS, CDR2 SASEGT.

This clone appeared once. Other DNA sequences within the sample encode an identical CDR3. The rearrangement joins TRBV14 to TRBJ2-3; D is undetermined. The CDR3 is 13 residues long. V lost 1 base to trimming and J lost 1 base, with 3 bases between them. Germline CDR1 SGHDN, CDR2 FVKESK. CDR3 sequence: CASSQGGTDTQYF. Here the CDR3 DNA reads TGTGCCAGCAGCCAAGGGGGCACAGATACGCAGTATTTT.

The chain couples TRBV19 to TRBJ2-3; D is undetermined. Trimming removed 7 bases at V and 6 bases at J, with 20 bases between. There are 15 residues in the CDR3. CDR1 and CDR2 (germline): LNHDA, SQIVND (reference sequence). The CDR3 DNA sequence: TGTGCCAGTAAGGACCACAGACGAATTGAGGATACGCAGTATTTT. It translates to CASKDHRRIEDTQYF.

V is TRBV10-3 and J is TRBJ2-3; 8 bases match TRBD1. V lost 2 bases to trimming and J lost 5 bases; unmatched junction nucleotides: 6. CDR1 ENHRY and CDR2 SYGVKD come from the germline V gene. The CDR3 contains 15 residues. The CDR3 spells CAISEPGQVGDTQYF. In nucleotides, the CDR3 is TGTGCCATCAGTGAGCCGGGACAGGTCGGAGATACGCAGTATTTT.

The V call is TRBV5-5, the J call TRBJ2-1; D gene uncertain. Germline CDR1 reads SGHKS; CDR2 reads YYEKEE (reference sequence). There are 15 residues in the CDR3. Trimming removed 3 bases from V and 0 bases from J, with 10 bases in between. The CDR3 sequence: CASSSPVGSYNEQFF. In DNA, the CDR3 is TGTGCCAGCAGCTCCCCAGTAGGCTCCTACAATGAGCAGTTCTTC.

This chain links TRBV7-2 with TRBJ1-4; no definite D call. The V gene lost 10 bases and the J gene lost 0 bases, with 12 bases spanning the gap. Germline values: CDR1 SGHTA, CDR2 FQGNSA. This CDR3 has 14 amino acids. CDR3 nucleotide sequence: TGTGCCACTTCCCCGGGTCCAACTAATGAAAAACTGTTTTTT. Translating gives CATSPGPTNEKLFF. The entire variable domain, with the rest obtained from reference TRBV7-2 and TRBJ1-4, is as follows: GAGVSQSPSNKVTEKGKDVELRCDPISGHTALYWYRQSLGQGLEFLIYFQGNSAPDKSGLPSDRFSAERTGGSVSTLTIQRTQQEDSAVYLCATSPGPTNEKLFFGSGTQLSVL.

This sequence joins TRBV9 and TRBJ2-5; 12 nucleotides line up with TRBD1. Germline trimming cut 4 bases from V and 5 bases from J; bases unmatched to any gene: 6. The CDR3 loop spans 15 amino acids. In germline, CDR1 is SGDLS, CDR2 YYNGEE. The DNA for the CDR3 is TGTGCCAGCAGCAGCCGGGGACAGGGGGCTGAGACCCAGTACTTC. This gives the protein CASSSRGQGAETQYF.

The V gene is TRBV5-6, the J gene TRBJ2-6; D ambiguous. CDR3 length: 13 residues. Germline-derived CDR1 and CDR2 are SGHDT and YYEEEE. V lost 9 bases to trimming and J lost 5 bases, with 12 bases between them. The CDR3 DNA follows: TGTGCCAAGTCACAAAGTCGGGCCAACGTCCTGACTTTC. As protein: CAKSQSRANVLTF.

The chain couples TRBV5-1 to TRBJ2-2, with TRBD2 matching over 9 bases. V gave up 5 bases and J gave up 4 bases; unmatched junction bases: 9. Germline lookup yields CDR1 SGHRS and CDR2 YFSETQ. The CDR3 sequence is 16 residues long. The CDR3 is CASSRGSGGFTGELFF. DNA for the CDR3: TGCGCCAGCAGTAGAGGTAGCGGGGGCTTCACCGGGGAGCTGTTTTTT.